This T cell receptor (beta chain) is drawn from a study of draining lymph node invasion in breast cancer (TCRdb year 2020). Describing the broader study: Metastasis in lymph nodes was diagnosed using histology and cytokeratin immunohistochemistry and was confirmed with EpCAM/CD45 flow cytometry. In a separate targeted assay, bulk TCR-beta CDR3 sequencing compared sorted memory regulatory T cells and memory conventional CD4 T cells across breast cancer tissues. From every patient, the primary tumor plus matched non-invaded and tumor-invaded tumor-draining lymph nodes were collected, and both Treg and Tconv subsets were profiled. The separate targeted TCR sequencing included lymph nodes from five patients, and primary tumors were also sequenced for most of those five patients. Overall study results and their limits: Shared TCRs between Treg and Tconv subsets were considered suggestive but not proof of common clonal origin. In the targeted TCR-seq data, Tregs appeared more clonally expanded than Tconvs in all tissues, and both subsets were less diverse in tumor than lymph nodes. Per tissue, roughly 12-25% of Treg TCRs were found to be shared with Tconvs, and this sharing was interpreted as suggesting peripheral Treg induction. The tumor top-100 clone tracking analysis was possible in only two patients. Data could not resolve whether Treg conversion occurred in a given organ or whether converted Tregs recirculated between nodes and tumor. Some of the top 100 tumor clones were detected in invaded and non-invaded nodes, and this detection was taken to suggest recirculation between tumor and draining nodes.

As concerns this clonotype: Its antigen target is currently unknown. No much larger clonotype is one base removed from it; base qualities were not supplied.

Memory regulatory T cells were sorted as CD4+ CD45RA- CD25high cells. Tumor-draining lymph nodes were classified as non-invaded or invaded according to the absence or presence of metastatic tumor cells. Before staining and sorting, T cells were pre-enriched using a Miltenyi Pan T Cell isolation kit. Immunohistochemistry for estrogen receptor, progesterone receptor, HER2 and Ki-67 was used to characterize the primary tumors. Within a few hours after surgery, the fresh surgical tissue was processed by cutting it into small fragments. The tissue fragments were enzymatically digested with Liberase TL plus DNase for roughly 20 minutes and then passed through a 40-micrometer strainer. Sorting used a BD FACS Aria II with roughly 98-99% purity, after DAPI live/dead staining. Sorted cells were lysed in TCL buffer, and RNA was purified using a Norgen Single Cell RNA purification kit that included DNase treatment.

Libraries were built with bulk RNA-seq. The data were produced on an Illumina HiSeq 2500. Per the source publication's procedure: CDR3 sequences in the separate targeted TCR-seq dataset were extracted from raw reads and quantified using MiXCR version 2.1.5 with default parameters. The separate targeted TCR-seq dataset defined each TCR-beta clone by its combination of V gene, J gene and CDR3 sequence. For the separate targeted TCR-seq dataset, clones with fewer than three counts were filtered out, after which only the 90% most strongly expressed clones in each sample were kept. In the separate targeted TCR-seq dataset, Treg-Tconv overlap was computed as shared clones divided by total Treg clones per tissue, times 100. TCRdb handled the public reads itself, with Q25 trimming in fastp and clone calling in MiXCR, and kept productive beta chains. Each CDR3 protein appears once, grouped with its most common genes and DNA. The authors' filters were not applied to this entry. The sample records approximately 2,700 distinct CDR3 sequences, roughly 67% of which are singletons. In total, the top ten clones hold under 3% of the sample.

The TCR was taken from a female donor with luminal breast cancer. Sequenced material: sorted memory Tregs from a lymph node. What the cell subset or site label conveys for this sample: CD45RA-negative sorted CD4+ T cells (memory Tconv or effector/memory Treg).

The CDR3 protein sequence reads: CASSPVGGRNEQFF. The DNA sequence follows: TGTGCCAGCAGCCCAGTGGGGGGCCGGAATGAGCAGTTCTTC. The V and J genes are TRBV5-4 and TRBJ2-1; the D gene could be TRBD1 or TRBD2, each one agreeing over 6 bases. The germline V gene (reference sequence) gives CDR1 as SGHNT and CDR2 as YYREEE. From its cysteine to its phenylalanine, the CDR3 spans 14 amino acids. The DNA shown is the 42-base CDR3, in frame from base 1. V loses 4 bases, J loses 7 bases, and the germline ends lie 15 bases apart.